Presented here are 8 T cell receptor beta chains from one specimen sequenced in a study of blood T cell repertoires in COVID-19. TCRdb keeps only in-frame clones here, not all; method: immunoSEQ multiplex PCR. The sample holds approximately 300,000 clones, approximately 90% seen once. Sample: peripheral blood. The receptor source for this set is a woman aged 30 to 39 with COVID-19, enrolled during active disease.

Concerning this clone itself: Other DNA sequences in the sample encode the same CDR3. The CDR3 spells CASSLGGHEQFF. CDR3 coding DNA: TGCGCCAGCAGCTTGGGAGGGCATGAGCAGTTCTTC. The V and J genes are TRBV5-1 and TRBJ2-1; D possibly corresponds to TRBD2 (5 bases). V was trimmed by 0 bases and J by 8 bases, leaving 6 bases between them. Germline CDR1 is SGHRS and CDR2 is YFSETQ. This CDR3 has 12 residues.

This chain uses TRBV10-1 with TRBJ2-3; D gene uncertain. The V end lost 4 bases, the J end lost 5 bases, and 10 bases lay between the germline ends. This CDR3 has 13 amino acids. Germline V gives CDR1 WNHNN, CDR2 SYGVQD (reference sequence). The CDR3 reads CASSGPTGDTQYF. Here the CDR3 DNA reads TGCGCCAGCAGTGGCCCGACGGGAGATACGCAGTATTTT.

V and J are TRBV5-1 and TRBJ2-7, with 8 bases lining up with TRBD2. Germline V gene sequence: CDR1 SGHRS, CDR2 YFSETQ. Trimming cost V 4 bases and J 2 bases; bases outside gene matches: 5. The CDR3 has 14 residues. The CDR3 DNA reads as TGCGCCAGCAGCCCGGGAGGGGCCCCCTACGAGCAGTACTTC. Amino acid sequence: CASSPGGAPYEQYF. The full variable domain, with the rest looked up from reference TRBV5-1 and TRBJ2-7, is KAGVTQTPRYLIKTRGQQVTLSCSPISGHRSVSWYQQTPGQGLQFLFEYFSETQRNKGNFPGRFSGRQFSNSRSEMNVSTLELGDSALYLCASSPGGAPYEQYFGPGTRLTVT.

CDR3 in amino acids: CASSPPQRDSQYF. CDR3 in DNA: TGTGCCAGCAGCCCACCGCAGCGGGACTCGCAGTATTTT. The J gene is TRBJ2-3, the V gene TRBV13; 7 bases align to TRBD2. Looked up from germline, CDR1 is PRHDT and CDR2 is FYEKMQ (reference sequence). V was clipped by 5 bases and J by 10 bases; unmatched bases: 9. CDR3 size: 13 residues.

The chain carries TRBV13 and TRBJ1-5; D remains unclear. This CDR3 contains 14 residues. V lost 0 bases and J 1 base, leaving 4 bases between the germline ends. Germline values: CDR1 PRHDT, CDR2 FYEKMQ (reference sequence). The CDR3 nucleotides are TGTGCCAGCAGCTTAGGGAGAAGCAATCAGCCCCAGCATTTT. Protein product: CASSLGRSNQPQHF.

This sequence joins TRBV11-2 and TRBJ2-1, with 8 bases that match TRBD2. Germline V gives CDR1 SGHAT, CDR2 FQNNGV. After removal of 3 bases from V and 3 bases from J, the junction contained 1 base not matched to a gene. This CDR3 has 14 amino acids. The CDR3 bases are TGTGCCAGCAGCTTTACTAGCGGCTACAATGAGCAGTTCTTC. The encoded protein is CASSFTSGYNEQFF.

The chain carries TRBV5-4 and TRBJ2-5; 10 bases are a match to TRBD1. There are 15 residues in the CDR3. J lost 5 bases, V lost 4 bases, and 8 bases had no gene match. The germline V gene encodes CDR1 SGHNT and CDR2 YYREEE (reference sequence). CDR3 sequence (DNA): TGTGCCAGCAGCGTCGAGACAGGGGGCGATGAGACCCAGTACTTC. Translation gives CASSVETGGDETQYF.

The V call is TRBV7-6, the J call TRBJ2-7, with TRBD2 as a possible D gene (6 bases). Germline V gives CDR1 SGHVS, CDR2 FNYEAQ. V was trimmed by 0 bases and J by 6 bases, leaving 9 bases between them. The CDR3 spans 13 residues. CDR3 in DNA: TGTGCCAGCAGCTTAGCGGGGGGACGCGAGCAGTACTTC. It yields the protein CASSLAGGREQYF. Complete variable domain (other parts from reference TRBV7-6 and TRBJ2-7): GAGVSQSPRYKVTKRGQDVALRCDPISGHVSLYWYRQALGQGPEFLTYFNYEAQQDKSGLPNDRFSAERPEGSISTLTIQRTEQRDSAMYRCASSLAGGREQYFGPGTRLTVT.